Listed below are T cell receptor beta chains from one sample, sequenced in a study of blood T cells in healthy people across ages. MiXCR was run by TCRdb on the 5' RACE reads, yielding one entry per CDR3 protein. The sample has about 380,000 distinct CDR3 sequences; about 55% are singletons. The sequenced material came from blood. The receptors were gathered from a man between 60 and 75 years old in good health. CDR3s include the opening cysteine and the closing phenylalanine or tryptophan. A D gene is named only where the DNA matches it firmly. Only part of the rows carry a size: once, few, many, or a class if the clone is expanded.

clone_size d_call j_call v_call cdr3_nt cdr3_aa
- - TRBJ2-2 TRBV15 TGTGCCACCCACCCGGGGAGGCGAAACACCGGGGAGCTGTTTTTT CATHPGRRNTGELFF
- - TRBJ1-1 TRBV11-1 TGTGCCAGCAGCCCGGGGCCGACCTGGGGCACTGAAGCTTTCTTT CASSPGPTWGTEAFF
- - TRBJ2-3 TRBV7-9 TGTGCCAGCAGCTTGGGCCGATACACAGATACGCAGTATTTT CASSLGRYTDTQYF
- - TRBJ2-3 TRBV12-3/TRBV12-4 TGTGCCAGCAGCCCACAGGGATACGGTACGCAGTATTTT CASSPQGYGTQYF
- TRBD1 TRBJ2-3 TRBV7-2 TGTGCCAGCTCCCGGGACAGGGGAGGAGATACGCAGTATTTT CASSRDRGGDTQYF
few TRBD2 TRBJ2-7 TRBV7-2 TGTGCCAGCAGCTTGGGGGGGTCTGCCTACGAGCAGTACTTC CASSLGGSAYEQYF
few - TRBJ1-2 TRBV3-1 TGTGCCAGCAGCCAACGGGGTGATAACTATGGCTACACCTTC CASSQRGDNYGYTF
- - TRBJ2-1 TRBV9 TGTGCCAGCAGCCCCCCCGCAGAGACCCAGTTCTTC CASSPPAETQFF
- TRBD2 TRBJ2-7 TRBV2 TGTGCCAGCAGTGAGCTAGCGGGACTGGGTGAGCAGTACTTC CASSELAGLGEQYF
- TRBD2 TRBJ2-1 TRBV9 TGTGCCAGCAGCCCCCGACACTGGGGAGGGGCCGATGAGCAGTTCTTC CASSPRHWGGADEQFF
- - TRBJ2-7 TRBV7-8 TGTGCCAGCAGCTTCCCAGATGCGGGTTCCTACAATGAGCAGTACTTC CASSFPDAGSYNEQYF
- - TRBJ2-1 TRBV12-3/TRBV12-4 TGTGCCAGCAGTTTAGCGGGACACACCATATTGAGCTCCTACAATGAGCAGTTCTTC CASSLAGHTILSSYNEQFF
- TRBD2 TRBJ2-1 TRBV6-2/TRBV6-3 TGTGCCAGCAGTCCCTATACTAGCGGGCTTTACAATGAGCAGTTCTTC CASSPYTSGLYNEQFF
- - TRBJ2-3 TRBV15 TGTGCCACCAGCTGGAGAGAGAGCAGTCATACGCAGTATTTT CATSWRESSHTQYF
- - TRBJ2-2 TRBV9 TGTGCCAGCAGCGTAGCAAGCCCCGGGGAGCTGTTTTTT CASSVASPGELFF
once TRBD1 TRBJ2-7 TRBV7-6 TGTGCCAGCAGCTTAGCAGGACAGGGGGTCGGCGAGCAGTACTTC CASSLAGQGVGEQYF
- TRBD2 TRBJ2-1 TRBV29-1 TGCAGCGTTGAAGAGTTGGGGACTAGCAGTCTCTCCTACAATGAGCAGTTCTTC CSVEELGTSSLSYNEQFF
few - TRBJ2-1 TRBV7-2 TGTGCCAGCAGTAGAGAGTGGGAGCAGTTCTTC CASSREWEQFF
- TRBD1 TRBJ1-6 TRBV20-1 TGCAGTGCCCCCGACAGGGGGGGTTCACCCCTCCACTTT CSAPDRGGSPLHF
few TRBD1 TRBJ2-3 TRBV7-3 TGTGCCAGCAGCTTGGATCCCGGACAGGGGACAGATACGCAGTATTTT CASSLDPGQGTDTQYF
- TRBD2 TRBJ2-1 TRBV7-2 TGCGCCAGCAGCTTAAGGAGGACTGCAAGCGGGGGGCCTAGGGATGAGCAGTTCTTC CASSLRRTASGGPRDEQFF
- - TRBJ2-4 TRBV5-1 TGCGCCAGCAGCTTGGCCTCAAATCAAAACATTCAGTACTTC CASSLASNQNIQYF
once - TRBJ1-2 TRBV20-1 TGCAGTGCTAGAGATCCCGGCGGACAGAACTATGGCTACACCTTC CSARDPGGQNYGYTF
- - TRBJ2-7 TRBV2 TGTACCAGCAGTGAATATGGGTACGAGCAGTACTTC CTSSEYGYEQYF
- - TRBJ2-7 TRBV9 TGTGCCAGCAGCGTAACCCCCGGGGGCGAGCAGTACTTC CASSVTPGGEQYF
- TRBD2 TRBJ2-1 TRBV7-2 TGTGCCAGCAGCCGCCGGCGGACTAGCGGGAGGGCCAATGAGCAGTTCTTC CASSRRRTSGRANEQFF
few TRBD1 TRBJ2-7 TRBV20-1 TGCAGTGCTAGAGATTGGGACAGGGGACCCCACGAGCAGTACTTC CSARDWDRGPHEQYF
- TRBD1 TRBJ1-2 TRBV20-1 TGCAGTGCTAGGCACTATACCGGGACAGCTAACTATGGCTACACCTTC CSARHYTGTANYGYTF
few TRBD2 TRBJ2-3 TRBV12-3/TRBV12-4 TGTGCCAGCAGGAGCGGGGTCATAGCGGATACGCAGTATTTT CASRSGVIADTQYF
- TRBD1 TRBJ2-7 TRBV5-1 TGCGCCAGCAGCCTAGACAGGGCTACAGCCACCTACGAGCAGTACTTC CASSLDRATATYEQYF
- - TRBJ2-3 TRBV28 TGTGCCAGCAGTGTACCGAACACAGATACGCAGTATTTT CASSVPNTDTQYF
- TRBD1 TRBJ1-1 TRBV6-5 TGTGCCAGCAGTTACCGACAGGGCTTGAACACTGAAGCTTTCTTT CASSYRQGLNTEAFF
- - TRBJ2-7 TRBV14 TGTGCCAGCAGCCAGGGCAGAAACTACGAGCAGTACTTC CASSQGRNYEQYF
- TRBD2 TRBJ2-1 TRBV7-9 TGTGCCAGCAGCCCCACGACTAGCGGGAGGGGCAATGAGCAGTTCTTC CASSPTTSGRGNEQFF
many - TRBJ1-2 TRBV29-1 TGCAGCGCCGAGACAGACTATGGCTACACCTTC CSAETDYGYTF
few TRBD1 TRBJ2-7 TRBV9 TGTGCCAGCAGCGTAGGACAGGGGGGTAGGGAGCAGTACTTC CASSVGQGGREQYF
- TRBD1 TRBJ1-2 TRBV18 TGTGCCAGCTCACCACCGAGGACAGGTGCTTGGGGCTACACCTTC CASSPPRTGAWGYTF
few TRBD2 TRBJ2-7 TRBV20-1 TGCAGTGCTAGAAGCGGGAGGTCGTACGAGCAGTACTTC CSARSGRSYEQYF
- TRBD2 TRBJ2-7 TRBV29-1 TGCAGCGTTCAGGCGGGGGTAAACTACAATGAGCAGTACTTC CSVQAGVNYNEQYF
- TRBD2 TRBJ2-3 TRBV20-1 TGCAGTGCTAGATCCCCGCGGGGGGGCCTTATCGCAGATACGCAGTATTTT CSARSPRGGLIADTQYF
many TRBD2 TRBJ2-7 TRBV20-1 TGCAGTGCTCCCGACCATAGCGGGAGTGTCCACGAGCAGTACTTC CSAPDHSGSVHEQYF
few TRBD1 TRBJ1-5 TRBV5-4 TGTGCCAGCAGCCAGGGACAGTCCAATCAGCCCCAGCATTTT CASSQGQSNQPQHF
- TRBD1 TRBJ1-2 TRBV7-9 TGTGCCAGCAGCTTAGACGGGACAGACTATGGCTACACCTTC CASSLDGTDYGYTF
few - TRBJ1-1 TRBV5-1 TGCGCCAGCAGCTTGGCCGGACCGAGGACTGAAGCTTTCTTT CASSLAGPRTEAFF
few - TRBJ2-5 TRBV7-2 TGTGCCAGCAGCTTAGCCACCACTAGGCAAGAGACCCAGTACTTC CASSLATTRQETQYF
- - TRBJ2-2 TRBV4-3 TGCGCCAGCAGCCTGCATGGGGGAACGAACACCGGGGAGCTGTTTTTT CASSLHGGTNTGELFF
many - TRBJ1-1 TRBV28 TGTGCCAGCAGCCCAGTCCTGGGTCGGACTGAAGCTTTCTTT CASSPVLGRTEAFF
- TRBD2 TRBJ2-7 TRBV29-1 TGCAGCGTTGGTGAACTAGCGGGCTCCTACGAGCAGTACTTC CSVGELAGSYEQYF
- - TRBJ2-7 TRBV5-1 TGCGCCAGCAGCTTGGAAGCGACAGCCGACGAGCAGTACTTC CASSLEATADEQYF
few - TRBJ2-5 TRBV6-1 TGTGCCACTCAACCGGGACACTCCCAAGAGACCCAGTACTTC CATQPGHSQETQYF
few TRBD2 TRBJ2-7 TRBV29-1 TGCAGCGTTGTAGCGGGGACCTACGAGCAGTACTTC CSVVAGTYEQYF
- - TRBJ2-7 TRBV11-3 TGTGCCAGCAGCCTCGACACAGGGGGGGGCTCCTACGAGCAGTACTTC CASSLDTGGGSYEQYF
- - TRBJ1-1 TRBV12-3/TRBV12-4 TGTGCCAGCAGTTCAGGGTCGCGGGTAGCTTTCTTT CASSSGSRVAFF
- - TRBJ2-7 TRBV20-1 TGCAGTGCCAGACTAGTTTCCAATGAGCAGTACTTC CSARLVSNEQYF
- TRBD1 TRBJ2-7 TRBV6-6 TGTGCCTGCAATGACAGGGGGGGGGTCTACGAGCAGTACTTC CACNDRGGVYEQYF
- - TRBJ2-7 TRBV5-1 TGCGCCAGCAGCTTGGTTCCGGGGAACTACGAGCAGTACTTC CASSLVPGNYEQYF
- - TRBJ2-3 TRBV7-2 TGTGCCAGCAGCTTAGGGGGTAGGGCCTATGGGGCGGGTACGCAGTATTTT CASSLGGRAYGAGTQYF
few - TRBJ1-1 TRBV6-5 TGTGCCAGCTGGCGTTGGTCCTCTGAAGCTTTCTTT CASWRWSSEAFF
- TRBD1 TRBJ1-1 TRBV5-1 TGCGCCAGCAGCGCGCAGGGGGCGAACACTGAAGCTTTCTTT CASSAQGANTEAFF
- - TRBJ1-4 TRBV27 TGTGCCAGCAGTTCGTTCCTTCGAAATGAAAAACTGTTTTTT CASSSFLRNEKLFF